This T cell receptor (beta chain) appears in the sequencing data of a study of technical replicates of blood from several donors. Libraries were prepared by immunoSEQ multiplex PCR; TCRdb keeps only in-frame clonotypes and omits some of them. Of 60,000 to 65,000 clones detected, around 88% appear once; the ten largest clones hold 4.5% to 6%. This clone was recorded once. Germline V lookup: CDR1 SNHLY, CDR2 FYNNEI. Unmatched junction bases numbered 2, after V lost 2 bases and J lost 5 bases. The CDR3 length is 13 residues. This clonotype originated in a human donor in good health. Some clones in this sample may be carry-over from other donors' samples. The source material was PBMCs. The V gene is TRBV2, the J gene TRBJ1-2; 7 nucleotides match TRBD1. The DNA of the CDR3 is TGTGCCAGCAGTGAATACAGGGGTTATGGCTACACCTTC. Its translation is CASSEYRGYGYTF.